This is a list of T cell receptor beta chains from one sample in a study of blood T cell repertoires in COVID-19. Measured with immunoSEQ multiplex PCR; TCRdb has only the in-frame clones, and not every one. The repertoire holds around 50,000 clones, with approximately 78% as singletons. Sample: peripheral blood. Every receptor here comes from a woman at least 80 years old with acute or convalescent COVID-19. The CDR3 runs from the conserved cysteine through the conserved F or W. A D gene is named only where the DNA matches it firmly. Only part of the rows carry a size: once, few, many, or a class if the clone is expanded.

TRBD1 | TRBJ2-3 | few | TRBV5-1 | TGCGCCAGCAGCACCGGGACAGGTAGCACAGATACGCAGTATTTT | CASSTGTGSTDTQYF
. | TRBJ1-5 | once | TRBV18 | TGTGCCAGCTCCCCGGGACAAGAGAATCAGCCCCAGCATTTT | CASSPGQENQPQHF
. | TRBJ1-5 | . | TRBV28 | TGTGCCAGCAGTCCGGCCACAGGCGCGAATCAGCCCCAGCATTTT | CASSPATGANQPQHF
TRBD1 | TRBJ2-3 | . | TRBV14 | TGTGCCAGCAGCCGACAGGGCATCACCACAGATACGCAGTATTTT | CASSRQGITTDTQYF
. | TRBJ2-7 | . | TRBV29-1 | TGCAGCGTTGTAGCAGGGACCTACGAGCAGTACTTC | CSVVAGTYEQYF
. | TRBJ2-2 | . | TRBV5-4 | TGTGCCAGCAGCTTACAGGGCACCGGGGAGCTGTTTTTT | CASSLQGTGELFF
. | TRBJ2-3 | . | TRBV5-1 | TGCGCCAGCAGCTTGTCCGGGGATACAGATACGCAGTATTTT | CASSLSGDTDTQYF
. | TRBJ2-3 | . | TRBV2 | TGTGCCAGCAGTGCTCGACTCTCCTATACGCAGTATTTT | CASSARLSYTQYF
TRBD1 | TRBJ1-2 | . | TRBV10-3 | TGTGCCATCAGTGGGACAGGGGAGAATGGCTACACCTTC | CAISGTGENGYTF
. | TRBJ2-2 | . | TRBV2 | TGTGCCAGCAGTGTTGGCCGACTGAACACCGGGGAGCTGTTTTTT | CASSVGRLNTGELFF
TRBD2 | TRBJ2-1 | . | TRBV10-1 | TGCGCCAGCAGTAGCGGGACCTACAATGAGCAGTTCTTC | CASSSGTYNEQFF
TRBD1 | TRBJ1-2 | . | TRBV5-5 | TGTGCCAGCAGCTACGGGACAGGTTACACCTTC | CASSYGTGYTF
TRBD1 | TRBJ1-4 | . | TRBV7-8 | TGTGCCAGCAGCTTCCCAGGGGGCCAGAGTGAAAAACTGTTTTTT | CASSFPGGQSEKLFF
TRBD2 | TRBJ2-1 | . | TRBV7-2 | TGTGCCAGCAGCTTGGGTAGCGGGGGCTACAATGAGCAGTTCTTC | CASSLGSGGYNEQFF
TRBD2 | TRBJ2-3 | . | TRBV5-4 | TGTGCCAGCAGCTTGAGGACTAGCGGGAGGGCATCGGCAGATACGCAGTATTTT | CASSLRTSGRASADTQYF
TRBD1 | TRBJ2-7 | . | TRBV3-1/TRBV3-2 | TGTGCCAGCAGCCAATTGGACAGGGGCCACGAGCAGTACTTC | CASSQLDRGHEQYF
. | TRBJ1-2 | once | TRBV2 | TGTGCCAGCAAGGGCAGGGCGGGGTACTATGGCTACACCTTC | CASKGRAGYYGYTF
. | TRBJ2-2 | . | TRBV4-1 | TGCGCCAGCAGCCAAGATGTCGTCAGACTAGGGGCCACCGGGGAGCTGTTTTTT | CASSQDVVRLGATGELFF
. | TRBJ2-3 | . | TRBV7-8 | TGTGCCAGCAGCCCCCGTCTTTACACAGATACGCAGTATTTT | CASSPRLYTDTQYF
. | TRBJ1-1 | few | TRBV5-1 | TGCGCCAGCAGCTTGGGTGGTTCGGTCACTGAAGCTTTCTTT | CASSLGGSVTEAFF
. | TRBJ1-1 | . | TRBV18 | TGTGCCAGCTCTCATAGGACAGAATTGAACACTGAAGCTTTCTTT | CASSHRTELNTEAFF
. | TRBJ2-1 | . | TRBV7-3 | TGTGCCAGCAGCTTAGTGAGGGAGGCGGGCAATGAGCAGTTCTTC | CASSLVREAGNEQFF
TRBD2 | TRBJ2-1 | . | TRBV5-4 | TGTGCCAGCAGCGGCCCCGAGCGGGGGGGTTACAATGAGCAGTTCTTC | CASSGPERGGYNEQFF
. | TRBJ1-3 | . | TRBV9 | TGTGCCAGCAGCGTAGGGCTGGCTGGAAACACCATATATTTT | CASSVGLAGNTIYF
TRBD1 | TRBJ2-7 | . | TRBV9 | TGTGCCAGCAGCGTTGGGGACAGGGGGCGCATAGGCGAGCAGTACTTC | CASSVGDRGRIGEQYF
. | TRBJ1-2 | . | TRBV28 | TGTGCCAGCAGTTTACGGGGTGCGTTGGGCTACACCTTC | CASSLRGALGYTF
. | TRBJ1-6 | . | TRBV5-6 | TGTGCCAGCAGCTTCGCGGACAGAAATTCACCCCTCCACTTT | CASSFADRNSPLHF
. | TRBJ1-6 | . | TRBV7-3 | TGTGCCAGCAGCTTAGGTCTCCAGGGTCCCCTCCACTTT | CASSLGLQGPLHF
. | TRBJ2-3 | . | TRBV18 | TGTGCCAGCTCACCGCGTGGGGCGGGCACAGATACGCAGTATTTT | CASSPRGAGTDTQYF
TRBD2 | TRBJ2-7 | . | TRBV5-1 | TGCGCCAGCAGCTCGGAACTAGCGGGTCCCTACGAGCAGTACTTC | CASSSELAGPYEQYF
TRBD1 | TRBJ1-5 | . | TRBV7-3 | TGTGCCAGCAACCAGAGGGGGCGAAGGTACAATCAGCCCCAGCATTTT | CASNQRGRRYNQPQHF
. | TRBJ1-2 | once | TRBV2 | TGTGCCAGCAAGGAGGGGCCTAGCTATGGCTACACCTTC | CASKEGPSYGYTF
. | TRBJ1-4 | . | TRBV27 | TGTGCCAGCAACAAGAACGCAGGGTTGTCTAATGAAAAACTGTTTTTT | CASNKNAGLSNEKLFF
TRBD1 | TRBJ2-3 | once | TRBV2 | TGTGCCAGCAGTGTCGGACAGGGGACAGGAGATACGCAGTATTTT | CASSVGQGTGDTQYF
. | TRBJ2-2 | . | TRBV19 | TGTGCCAGTAGTATATCCAGGGCGGCCGGGGAGCTGTTTTTT | CASSISRAAGELFF
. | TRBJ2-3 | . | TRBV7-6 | TGTGCCAGCAGCCCCCTAGGTGACAGTAGCACAGATACGCAGTATTTT | CASSPLGDSSTDTQYF
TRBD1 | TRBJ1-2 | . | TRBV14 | TGTGCCAGCAGCCAAGGGACAGGGTGGGCCTATGGCTACACCTTC | CASSQGTGWAYGYTF
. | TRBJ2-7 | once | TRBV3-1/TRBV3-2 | TGTGCCAGCAGCCAAGAGGGTCTGACCGGGGGCGAGCAGTACTTC | CASSQEGLTGGEQYF
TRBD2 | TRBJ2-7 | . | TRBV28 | TGTGCCAGCAGTTTGATTAGCGGGGAATCCTACGAGCAGTACTTC | CASSLISGESYEQYF
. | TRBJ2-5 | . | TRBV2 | TGTGCCAGCAGTGAACAGGACAGAGGGCAAGAGACCCAGTACTTC | CASSEQDRGQETQYF
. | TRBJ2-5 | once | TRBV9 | TGTGCCAGCAGCGTAGCTCATCGGGAGTGGGAGACCCAGTACTTC | CASSVAHREWETQYF
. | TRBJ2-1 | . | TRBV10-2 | TGCGCCAGCAGTGGTCAGACCTACAATGAGCAGTTCTTC | CASSGQTYNEQFF
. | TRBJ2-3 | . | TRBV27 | TGTGCCAGCAGTACTAGTGTCGCAGATACGCAGTATTTT | CASSTSVADTQYF
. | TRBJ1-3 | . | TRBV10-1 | TGCGCCACGCAGGGGCAGGGCAACACCATATATTTT | CATQGQGNTIYF
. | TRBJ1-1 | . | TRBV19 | TGTGCCAGTAGTATTCGTGCCAGTAAGAACACTGAAGCTTTCTTT | CASSIRASKNTEAFF
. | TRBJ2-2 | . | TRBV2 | TGTGCCAGCAGTGTAATTGACACCGGGGAGCTGTTTTTT | CASSVIDTGELFF
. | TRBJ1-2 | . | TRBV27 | TGTGCCAGCAGTCCGGGACAACATTATGGCTACACCTTC | CASSPGQHYGYTF
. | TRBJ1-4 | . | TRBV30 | TGTGCCTGGAAGCCCGGCGGGAAGGGTGAACTGTTTTTT | CAWKPGGKGELFF
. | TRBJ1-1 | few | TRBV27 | TGTGCCAGCAGTTTCAAACCCGGAGTCACTGAAGCTTTCTTT | CASSFKPGVTEAFF
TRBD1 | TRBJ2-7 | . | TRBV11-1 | TGTGCCAGCAGCCCACACAGGGGAGTAGACTACGAGCAGTACTTC | CASSPHRGVDYEQYF
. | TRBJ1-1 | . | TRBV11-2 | TGTGCCAGCAGCCCAAGCCTATACACTGAAGCTTTCTTT | CASSPSLYTEAFF
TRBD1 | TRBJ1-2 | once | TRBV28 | TGTGCCAGCATTGACAGGGGTGGGTCTGGCTACACCTTC | CASIDRGGSGYTF
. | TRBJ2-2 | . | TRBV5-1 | TGCGCCAGCAGCTTGAGGCAGGGCGGTAGCACCGGGGAGCTGTTTTTT | CASSLRQGGSTGELFF
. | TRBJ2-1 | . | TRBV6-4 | TGTGCCAGCAGTGCGTCCGGGTATTCCTACAATGAGCAGTTCTTC | CASSASGYSYNEQFF
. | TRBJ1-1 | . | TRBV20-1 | TGCAGTGCTAGTTTACCGGGGGGGGACACTGAAGCTTTCTTT | CSASLPGGDTEAFF